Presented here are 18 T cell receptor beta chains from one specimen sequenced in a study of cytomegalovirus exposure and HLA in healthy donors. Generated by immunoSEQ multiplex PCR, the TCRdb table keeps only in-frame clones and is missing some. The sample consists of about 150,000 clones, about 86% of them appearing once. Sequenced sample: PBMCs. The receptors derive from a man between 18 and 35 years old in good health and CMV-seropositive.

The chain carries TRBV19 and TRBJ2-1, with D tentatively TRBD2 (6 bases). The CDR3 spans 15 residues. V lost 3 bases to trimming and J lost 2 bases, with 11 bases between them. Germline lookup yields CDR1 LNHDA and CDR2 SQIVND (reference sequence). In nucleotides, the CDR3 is TGTGCCAGTAGTATTGGGGGGAGCCCCTACAATGAGCAGTTCTTC. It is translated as CASSIGGSPYNEQFF.

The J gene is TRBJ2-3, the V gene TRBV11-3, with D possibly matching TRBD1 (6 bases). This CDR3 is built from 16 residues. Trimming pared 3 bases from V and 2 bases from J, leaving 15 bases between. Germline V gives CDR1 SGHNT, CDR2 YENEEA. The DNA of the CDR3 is TGTGCCAGCAGCTTGACCTGGGACAAATCCACAGATACGCAGTATTTT. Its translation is CASSLTWDKSTDTQYF.

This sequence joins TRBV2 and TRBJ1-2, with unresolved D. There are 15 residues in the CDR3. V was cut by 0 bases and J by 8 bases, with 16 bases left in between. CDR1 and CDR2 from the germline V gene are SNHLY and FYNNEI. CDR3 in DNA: TGTGCCAGCAGTGAAGCGGGGTCGCGGGTAGGGGGCTACACCTTC. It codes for CASSEAGSRVGGYTF.

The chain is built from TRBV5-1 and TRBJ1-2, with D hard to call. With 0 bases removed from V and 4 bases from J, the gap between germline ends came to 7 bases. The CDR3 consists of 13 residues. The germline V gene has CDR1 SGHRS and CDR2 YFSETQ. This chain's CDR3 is CASSLGVAYGYTF. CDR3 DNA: TGCGCCAGCAGCTTGGGTGTAGCCTATGGCTACACCTTC. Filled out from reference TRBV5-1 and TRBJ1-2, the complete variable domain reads KAGVTQTPRYLIKTRGQQVTLSCSPISGHRSVSWYQQTPGQGLQFLFEYFSETQRNKGNFPGRFSGRQFSNSRSEMNVSTLELGDSALYLCASSLGVAYGYTFGSGTRLTVV.

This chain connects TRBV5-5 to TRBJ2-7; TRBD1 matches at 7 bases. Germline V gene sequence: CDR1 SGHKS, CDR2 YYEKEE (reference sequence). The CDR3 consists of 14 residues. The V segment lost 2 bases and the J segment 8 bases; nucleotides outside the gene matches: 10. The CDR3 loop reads CASSLQGTPTKQYF. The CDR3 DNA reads TGTGCCAGCAGCTTACAGGGGACCCCTACGAAGCAGTACTTC.

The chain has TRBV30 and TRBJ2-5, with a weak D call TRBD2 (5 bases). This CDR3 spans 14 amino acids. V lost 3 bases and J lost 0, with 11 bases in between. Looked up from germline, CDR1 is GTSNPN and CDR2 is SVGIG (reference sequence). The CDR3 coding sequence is TGTGCCTGGAGACGGGGAGCGTACCAAGAGACCCAGTACTTC. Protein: CAWRRGAYQETQYF. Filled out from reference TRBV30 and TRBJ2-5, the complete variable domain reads SQTIHQWPATLVQPVGSPLSLECTVEGTSNPNLYWYRQAAGRGLQLLFYSVGIGQISSEVPQNLSASRPQDRQFILSSKKLLLSDSGFYLCAWRRGAYQETQYFGPGTRLLVL.

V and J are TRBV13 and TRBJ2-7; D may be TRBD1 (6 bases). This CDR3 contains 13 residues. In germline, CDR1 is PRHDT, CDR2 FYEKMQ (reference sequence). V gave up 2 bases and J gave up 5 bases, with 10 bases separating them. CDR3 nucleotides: TGTGCCAGCAGCTTAACAGGGCACGACGAGCAGTACTTC. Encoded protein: CASSLTGHDEQYF.

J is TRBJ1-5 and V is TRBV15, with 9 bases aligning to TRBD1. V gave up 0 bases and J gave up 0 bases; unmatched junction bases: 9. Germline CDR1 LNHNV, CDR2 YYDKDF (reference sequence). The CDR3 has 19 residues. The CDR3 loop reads CATSRDPFRTGDSNQPQHF. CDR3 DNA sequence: TGTGCCACCAGCAGAGATCCCTTCAGGACAGGGGATAGCAATCAGCCCCAGCATTTT.

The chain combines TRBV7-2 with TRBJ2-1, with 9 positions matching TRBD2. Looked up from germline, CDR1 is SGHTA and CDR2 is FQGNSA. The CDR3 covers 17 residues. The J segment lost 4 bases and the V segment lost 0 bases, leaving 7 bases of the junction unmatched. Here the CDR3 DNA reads TGTGCCAGCAGCTTAGCTGGTCTAGCGGGAAGATACAATGAGCAGTTCTTC. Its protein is CASSLAGLAGRYNEQFF.

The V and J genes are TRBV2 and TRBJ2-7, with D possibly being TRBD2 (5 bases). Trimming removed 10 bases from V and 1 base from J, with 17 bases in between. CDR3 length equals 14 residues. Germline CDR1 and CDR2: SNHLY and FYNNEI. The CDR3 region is CATLLREGSYEQYF. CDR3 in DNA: TGTGCCACCCTTCTCCGCGAGGGTTCCTACGAGCAGTACTTC.

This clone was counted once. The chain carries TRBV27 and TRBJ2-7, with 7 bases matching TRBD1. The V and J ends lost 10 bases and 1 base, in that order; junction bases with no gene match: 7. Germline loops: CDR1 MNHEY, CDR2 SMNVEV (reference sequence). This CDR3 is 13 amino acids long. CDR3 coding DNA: TGTGCCACACACCGACAGGGTTCCTACGAGCAGTACTTC. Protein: CATHRQGSYEQYF.

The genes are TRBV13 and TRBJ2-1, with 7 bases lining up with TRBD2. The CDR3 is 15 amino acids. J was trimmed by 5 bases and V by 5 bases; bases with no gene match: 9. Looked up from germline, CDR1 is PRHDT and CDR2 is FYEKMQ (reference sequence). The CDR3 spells CASSTGTTPNNEQFF. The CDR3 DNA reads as TGTGCCAGCAGCACCGGGACTACCCCTAACAATGAGCAGTTCTTC.

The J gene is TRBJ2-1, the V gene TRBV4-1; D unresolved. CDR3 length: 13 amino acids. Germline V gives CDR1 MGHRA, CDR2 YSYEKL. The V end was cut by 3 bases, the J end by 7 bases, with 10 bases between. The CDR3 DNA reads TGCGCCAGCAGCCACCTCAGAGCGAATGAGCAGTTCTTC. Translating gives CASSHLRANEQFF.

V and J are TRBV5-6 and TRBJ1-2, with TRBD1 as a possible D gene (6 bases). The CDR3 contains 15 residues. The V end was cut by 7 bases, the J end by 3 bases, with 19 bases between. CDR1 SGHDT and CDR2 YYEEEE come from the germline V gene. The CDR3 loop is CASVLQGLSDYGYTF. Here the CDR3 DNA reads TGTGCCAGCGTTCTACAGGGCCTTTCGGACTATGGCTACACCTTC.

CDR3 loop: CASNPLAGPYNEQFF. The CDR3 DNA reads as TGTGCCAGCAACCCGTTAGCGGGACCCTACAATGAGCAGTTCTTC. The V gene is TRBV6-1, the J gene TRBJ2-1; 8 positions agree with TRBD2. Trimming at V came to 7 bases and at J to 2 bases, leaving 7 bases not matched to a gene. Germline CDR1 and CDR2: MNHNS and SASEGT. The CDR3 is made up of 15 amino acids.

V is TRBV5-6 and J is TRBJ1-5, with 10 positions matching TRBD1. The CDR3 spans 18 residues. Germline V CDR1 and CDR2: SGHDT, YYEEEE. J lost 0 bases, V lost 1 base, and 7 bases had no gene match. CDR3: CASSLTDRGLYSNQPQHF. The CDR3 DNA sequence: TGTGCCAGCAGCTTGACGGACAGGGGGTTGTATAGCAATCAGCCCCAGCATTTT.

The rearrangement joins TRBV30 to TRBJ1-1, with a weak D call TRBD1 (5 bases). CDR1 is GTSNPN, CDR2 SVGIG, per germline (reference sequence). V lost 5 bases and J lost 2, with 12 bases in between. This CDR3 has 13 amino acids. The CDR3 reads CAWDRGANTEAFF. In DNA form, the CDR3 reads TGTGCCTGGGACCGTGGGGCTAACACTGAAGCTTTCTTT.

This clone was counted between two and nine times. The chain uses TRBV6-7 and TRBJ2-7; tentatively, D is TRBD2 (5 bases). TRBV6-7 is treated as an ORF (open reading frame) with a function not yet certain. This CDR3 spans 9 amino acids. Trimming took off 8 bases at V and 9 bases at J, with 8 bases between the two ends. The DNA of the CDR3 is TGTGCCAGCCTAGCCGTGCAGTACTTC. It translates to CASLAVQYF.